The 18 T cell receptor beta chains reported below all come from one sample, sequenced in a study of T cell repertoires in cytomegalovirus infection (dated by TCRdb to the late 2010s). The instrument given in TCRdb is Illumina HiSeq 1500. TCRdb reworked the public reads: Q25 trimming with fastp, MiXCR clone assembly, productive beta chains retained. Each record represents a unique CDR3 protein, reported with the most common genes and DNA among its rows. For this sample there are approximately 500,000 distinct CDR3 sequences; 15% to 20% appear just once. The top ten clonotypes cover roughly a quarter of the sample. The sequenced sample consisted of CD8+ T cells from PBMCs. All receptors derive from a human donor in good health (CMV status not recorded). Some clones in this sample may be carry-over from other donors' samples.

This sequence joins TRBV6-2 or TRBV6-3 and TRBJ2-3, with TRBD2 identical over 14 bases. Germline V CDR1 and CDR2: MNHEY, SVGEGT. V lost 4 bases to trimming and J lost 3 bases; unmatched junction nucleotides: 6. There are 17 residues in the CDR3. The CDR3 sequence: CASSFPGLAGVTDTQYF. The CDR3 DNA is TGTGCCAGCAGTTTCCCGGGACTAGCGGGAGTTACAGATACGCAGTATTTT.

This chain links TRBV28 with TRBJ2-5, with D possibly being TRBD2 (7 bases). CDR3 length equals 14 residues. Germline values: CDR1 MDHEN, CDR2 SYDVKM. The V end was cut by 6 bases, the J end by 5 bases, with 16 bases between. The CDR3 sequence is CASRGGAAWETQYF. For the CDR3, the DNA is TGTGCCAGCAGAGGGGGGGCGGCTTGGGAGACCCAGTACTTC. Looking up the rest from reference TRBV28 and TRBJ2-5 gives the full variable domain: DVKVTQSSRYLVKRTGEKVFLECVQDMDHENMFWYRQDPGLGLRLIYFSYDVKMKEKGDIPEGYSVSREKKERFSLILESASTNQTSMYLCASRGGAAWETQYFGPGTRLLVL.

This clonotype was found many times. V gene TRBV12-3 or TRBV12-4 combines with J gene TRBJ2-3, with 9 bases aligning to TRBD1. CDR3 size: 18 residues. V lost 4 bases, J lost 3 bases, and 14 bases stayed unmatched. The CDR3 DNA sequence: TGTGCCAGCAGTTCCCCCGGAGGAGGGACAGGGCTAACAGATACGCAGTATTTT. Its protein is CASSSPGGGTGLTDTQYF.

This clonotype was detected many times. CDR3 loop: CASGGDLWQIHSNQPQHF. CDR3 coding DNA: TGTGCTAGTGGGGGGGACTTGTGGCAGATTCATAGCAATCAGCCCCAGCATTTT. This chain uses TRBV12-5 with TRBJ1-5; D perhaps matches TRBD1 (5 bases). Trimming pared 6 bases from V and 0 bases from J, leaving 21 bases between. The germline V gene has CDR1 LGHNT and CDR2 FRNRAP. The CDR3 covers 18 residues.

The chain carries TRBV10-3 and TRBJ2-4, with D perhaps being TRBD1 or TRBD2 (5 bases each). The CDR3 is 11 amino acids. Trimming left V 0 bases short and J 12 bases short, with 6 bases between. Germline-derived CDR1 and CDR2 are ENHRY and SYGVKD. CDR3 loop: CAISESGPQYF. CDR3 nucleotides: TGTGCCATCAGTGAGTCGGGACCTCAGTACTTC.

Ten or more counts support this clonotype. This chain links TRBV19 with TRBJ1-1; D is undetermined. CDR1 is LNHDA and CDR2 is SQIVND in the germline V gene (reference sequence). The CDR3 covers 16 residues. Trimming removed 3 bases from V and 0 bases from J, with 14 bases in between. CDR3 nucleotide sequence: TGTGCCAGTAGTATCCGGGGAGACCACATGAACACTGAAGCTTTCTTT. Translation: CASSIRGDHMNTEAFF. Based on the CDR3 plus reference TRBV19 and TRBJ1-1, the full variable domain is DGGITQSPKYLFRKEGQNVTLSCEQNLNHDAMYWYRQDPGQGLRLIYYSQIVNDFQKGDIAEGYSVSREKKESFPLTVTSAQKNPTAFYLCASSIRGDHMNTEAFFGQGTRLTVV.

This clonotype showed up many times. This chain's CDR3 is CASSYLRQGLGTGELFF. Written as DNA, the CDR3 is TGTGCCAGCAGTTACCTAAGACAGGGGCTGGGCACCGGGGAGCTGTTTTTT. The V gene is TRBV28, the J gene TRBJ2-2, with 8 bases matching TRBD1. There are 17 residues in the CDR3. CDR1 is MDHEN and CDR2 is SYDVKM in the germline V gene. V lost 4 bases and J lost 4; bases outside the gene matches: 11.

This clonotype occurred many times. The chain couples TRBV7-9 to TRBJ1-5, with 7 bases matching TRBD1. Germline V gives CDR1 SEHNR, CDR2 FQNEAQ (reference sequence). Losses at the gene ends were 3 bases for V and 7 bases for J; bases not matched to a gene: 9. This CDR3 is 15 amino acids long. CDR3 sequence (DNA): TGTGCCAGCAGCTTCGACGACAGGGAGGGACAGCCCCAGCATTTT. Its translation is CASSFDDREGQPQHF.

This clonotype was seen at least ten times. CDR3 sequence reads: CASSSGWVGDTEAFF. As DNA, the CDR3 is TGTGCCAGCAGTTCAGGGTGGGTCGGGGACACTGAAGCTTTCTTT. The genes are TRBV6-5 and TRBJ1-1, with D possibly being TRBD1 (5 bases). Germline CDR1 is MNHEY and CDR2 is SVGAGI. V was pared by 4 bases and J by 3 bases, with 15 bases between. This CDR3 contains 15 residues.

This clonotype has ten or more counts. The chain couples TRBV7-8 to TRBJ2-7; D possibly corresponds to TRBD2 (6 bases). CDR3 length: 14 residues. V dropped 5 bases and J dropped 2 bases, with 13 bases sitting between them. CDR1 is SGHVS, CDR2 FQNEAQ, per germline. This chain's CDR3 is CASSILAPAYEQYF. In DNA form, the CDR3 reads TGTGCCAGCAGCATTCTAGCGCCAGCCTACGAGCAGTACTTC.

The chain couples TRBV19 to TRBJ2-6; D is undetermined. CDR3 length: 13 amino acids. Trimming removed 7 bases from V and 4 bases from J, with 8 bases in between. Per the germline V gene, CDR1 is LNHDA and CDR2 is SQIVND (reference sequence). The CDR3: CASKPPGANVLTF. The CDR3 DNA reads TGTGCCAGTAAGCCCCCCGGGGCCAACGTCCTGACTTTC.

V usage is TRBV5-6 and J usage is TRBJ2-5; the D gene could be TRBD1 or TRBD2 (5 bases each). CDR3 length equals 15 residues. Germline-derived CDR1 and CDR2 are SGHDT and YYEEEE. V lost 3 bases to trimming and J lost 2 bases, with 14 bases between them. The DNA for the CDR3 is TGTGCCAGCAGCTCCTGGGACGGACTTCAAGAGACCCAGTACTTC. Amino acids: CASSSWDGLQETQYF.

In its sample, this clonotype was seen a few times. The gene calls are TRBV20-1 and TRBJ1-1; unclear D gene. The CDR3 is 13 amino acids. V was clipped by 4 bases and J by 0 bases, with 9 bases between them. Germline values: CDR1 DFQATT, CDR2 SNEGSKA (reference sequence). The CDR3 protein is CSAIIQMNTEAFF. In DNA form, the CDR3 reads TGCAGTGCTATTATTCAGATGAACACTGAAGCTTTCTTT.

This clonotype was seen a handful of times. The chain carries TRBV4-2 and TRBJ1-6; 8 positions match TRBD1. CDR3 length equals 16 residues. Trimming at V came to 4 bases and at J to 0 bases, leaving 2 bases not matched to a gene. Germline V gene data show CDR1 as LGHNA and CDR2 as YNFKEQ. CDR3 in amino acids: CASSRQGSSYNSPLHF. In nucleotides, the CDR3 is TGTGCCAGCAGCCGACAGGGGAGCTCCTATAATTCACCCCTCCACTTT.

This clonotype was recorded a few times. The chain links TRBV27 to TRBJ1-1, with a possible D match to TRBD1 (6 bases). Germline V lookup: CDR1 MNHEY, CDR2 SMNVEV (reference sequence). The CDR3 has 12 residues. V lost 4 bases and J 8 bases, leaving 11 bases between the germline ends. The CDR3 is CASSSGQREAFF. DNA of the CDR3: TGTGCCAGCAGTTCCGGACAGAGGGAAGCTTTCTTT.

This clonotype has more than one count but fewer than ten. The CDR3: CASSELGSRRNEQYF. The CDR3 DNA follows: TGTGCCAGCAGTGAATTAGGATCTCGACGGAACGAGCAGTACTTC. The chain employs TRBV25-1 and TRBJ2-7; D remains ambiguous. V shed 1 base and J shed 5 bases, with 15 bases lying between them. This CDR3 has 15 residues. Germline lookup yields CDR1 MGHDK and CDR2 SYGVNS.

The V call is TRBV6-6, the J call TRBJ1-2; D gene unclear. This CDR3 contains 14 residues. Trimming took off 2 bases at V and 8 bases at J, with 15 bases between the two ends. CDR1 is MNHNY, CDR2 SVGAGI, per germline (reference sequence). CDR3 sequence (DNA): TGTGCCAGCAGTTACGTCCTAGATTCGAGGGGCTACACCTTC. It codes for CASSYVLDSRGYTF.

The J gene is TRBJ1-5, the V gene TRBV28; D remains ambiguous. V lost 10 bases, J lost 0 bases, and 16 bases lay in between. Germline values: CDR1 MDHEN, CDR2 SYDVKM. This CDR3 contains 15 residues. The CDR3 loop is CATKSSGSSNQPQHF. CDR3 in DNA: TGTGCCACCAAATCCTCGGGGAGTAGCAATCAGCCCCAGCATTTT.